Each of the 15 T cell receptor beta chains below was sequenced from the same sample in a study of cytomegalovirus exposure and HLA in healthy donors. Primers: 60 Vbeta forward and 13 Jbeta reverse. Profiling relied on immunoSEQ multiplex PCR, and the TCRdb table lists in-frame clones only, not all of them. The sample records some 110,000 clones, around 80% being singletons. The sequencing input was PBMCs. Receptors were obtained from a woman aged 35 to 49 in good health and CMV-seronegative.

This clone was seen a handful of times. The V and J genes are TRBV4-3 and TRBJ1-1; D is perhaps TRBD1 (6 bases). Germline CDR1 LGHNA, CDR2 YSLEER. CDR3 length equals 13 residues. Trimming removed 1 base at V and 7 bases at J, with 10 bases between. CDR3 nucleotides: TGCGCCAGCAGCCAAGGTATGACAGGTGAAGCTTTCTTT. Amino acids: CASSQGMTGEAFF.

This chain's CDR3 is CASSVSPQRQGGNTEAFF. The CDR3 DNA sequence: TGTGCCAGCAGCGTATCGCCCCAGAGACAGGGGGGGAACACTGAAGCTTTCTTT. The rearrangement links TRBV9 to TRBJ1-1, with 9 bases lining up with TRBD1. CDR1 and CDR2 from the germline V gene are SGDLS and YYNGEE. Trimming removed 1 base from V and 1 base from J; junction bases left unmatched: 11. The CDR3 runs to 18 residues.

A single count supports this clone. The genes are TRBV13 and TRBJ1-2, with D perhaps TRBD1 (5 bases). Germline V gives CDR1 PRHDT, CDR2 FYEKMQ (reference sequence). CDR3 size: 15 residues. Trimming removed 5 bases at V and 6 bases at J, with 19 bases between. The CDR3 DNA reads TGTGCCAGCAGCGCCCCGACCCAGGGTCAAGATGGCTACACCTTC. Its translation is CASSAPTQGQDGYTF.

Comment on this clone: Relative to the germline gene, one junction end is altered; a read error may explain this. The chain joins TRBV10-3 to TRBJ2-7, with D tentatively TRBD1 (6 bases). The CDR3 has 14 amino acids. Germline loops: CDR1 ENHRY, CDR2 SYGVKD. CDR3 protein: CAISESAVADRPNF. CDR3 nucleotides: TGTGCCATCAGTGAGTCTGCAGTGGCGGACAGACCAAACTTC.

The J gene is TRBJ1-5, the V gene TRBV19; no definite D call. This CDR3 region has 15 residues. CDR1 is LNHDA and CDR2 is SQIVND in the germline V gene (reference sequence). V was shortened by 5 bases and J by 0 bases, with 11 bases between the two germline ends. CDR3 in DNA: TGTGCCAGTAGTTTATTAGTACTTAGCAATCAGCCCCAGCATTTT. This codes for CASSLLVLSNQPQHF.

The CDR3 region has the DNA TGCGCCAGCAGGGGGGGACAGGGGGTTCAGTTCAATGAGCAGTTCTTC. Protein product: CASRGGQGVQFNEQFF. The J gene is TRBJ2-1, the V gene TRBV5-1, with 11 nucleotides matching TRBD1. The CDR3 extends over 16 amino acids. The germline V gene has CDR1 SGHRS and CDR2 YFSETQ. The V and J ends lost 5 bases and 6 bases, in that order; junction bases with no gene match: 10.

The V and J genes are TRBV27 and TRBJ1-4; no clear D. With 6 bases removed from V and 3 bases from J, the gap between germline ends came to 5 bases. This CDR3 is built from 12 residues. Looked up from germline, CDR1 is MNHEY and CDR2 is SMNVEV (reference sequence). The CDR3 region is CASRRANEKLFF. In nucleotides, the CDR3 is TGTGCCAGCAGGCGGGCTAATGAAAAACTGTTTTTT.

The chain uses TRBV21-1 and TRBJ1-5. TRBV21-1 is tagged as a pseudogene. The CDR3 consists of 18 residues. In DNA, the CDR3 is TGTGCCAGCAGCAAAGCCATCCCGGATAGCCGTAGCAATCAGCCCCAGCATTTT. The encoded protein is CASSKAIPDSRSNQPQHF.

Worth noting for this clone: One junction end does not reproduce the germline sequence, and a read error may be involved. The genes are TRBV7-2 and TRBJ2-3; D ambiguous. CDR1 and CDR2 from the germline V gene are SGHTA and FQGNSA. The CDR3 is 15 residues long. CDR3 nucleotide sequence: TGTGCCAGCACCTTAACCCAAACACGGGCAGATACGCAGTATTTT. It is translated as CASTLTQTRADTQYF.

The chain has TRBV28 and TRBJ2-1; 10 bases map to TRBD2. The CDR3 length is 16 residues. Trimming took 2 bases from V and 4 from J; bases not matched to a gene: 5. The germline CDR1 and CDR2 sequences are MDHEN and SYDVKM. In nucleotides, the CDR3 is TGTGCCAGCAGTTTACTAGCGGGAGTGTTGTACAATGAGCAGTTCTTC. Its translation is CASSLLAGVLYNEQFF. Full variable domain (remainder filled in from reference TRBV28 and TRBJ2-1): DVKVTQSSRYLVKRTGEKVFLECVQDMDHENMFWYRQDPGLGLRLIYFSYDVKMKEKGDIPEGYSVSREKKERFSLILESASTNQTSMYLCASSLLAGVLYNEQFFGPGTRLTVL.

The rearrangement uses TRBV7-9 and TRBJ2-4; 10 bases match TRBD2. V lost 5 bases to trimming and J lost 0 bases; unmatched junction nucleotides: 4. This CDR3 spans 16 amino acids. The germline V gene encodes CDR1 SEHNR and CDR2 FQNEAQ (reference sequence). The DNA for the CDR3 is TGTGCCAGCAGCCCTAGCGGGAGTCTAGCCAAAAACATTCAGTACTTC. Its translation is CASSPSGSLAKNIQYF.

This clone was counted a few times. V is TRBV15 and J is TRBJ1-5; D ambiguous. V was clipped by 8 bases and J by 6 bases, with 17 bases between them. This CDR3 has 14 amino acids. Germline V lookup: CDR1 LNHNV, CDR2 YYDKDF (reference sequence). The CDR3 spells CATRASGGGQPQHF. CDR3 DNA: TGTGCCACCCGTGCCTCGGGAGGCGGTCAGCCCCAGCATTTT.

The chain uses TRBV11-1 and TRBJ2-5; tentative D call: TRBD2 (6 bases). Germline loops: CDR1 SGHAT, CDR2 FQDESV (reference sequence). The CDR3 length is 15 residues. V was trimmed by 0 bases and J by 2 bases, leaving 10 bases between them. The CDR3 DNA reads as TGTGCCAGCAGCTTAGCTCCAGGGACTCAAGAGACCCAGTACTTC. Translated, it gives CASSLAPGTQETQYF.

The rearrangement links TRBV9 to TRBJ1-5; D may be TRBD1 (6 bases). This CDR3 contains 13 residues. Trimming pared 2 bases from V and 3 bases from J, leaving 6 bases between. Looked up from germline, CDR1 is SGDLS and CDR2 is YYNGEE. CDR3 region: CASSVGANQPQHF. CDR3 sequence (DNA): TGTGCCAGCAGCGTGGGGGCCAATCAGCCCCAGCATTTT.

The chain has TRBV5-4 and TRBJ2-7; 10 bases are a match to TRBD2. The CDR3 consists of 17 residues. Germline-derived CDR1 and CDR2 are SGHNT and YYREEE (reference sequence). V was pared by 3 bases and J by 6 bases, with 15 bases of the junction left unmatched. DNA for the CDR3: TGTGCCAGCAGCTCCCGGGGTGGAGCGGGAGGGCCAGGCGAGCAGTACTTC. Residues: CASSSRGGAGGPGEQYF.